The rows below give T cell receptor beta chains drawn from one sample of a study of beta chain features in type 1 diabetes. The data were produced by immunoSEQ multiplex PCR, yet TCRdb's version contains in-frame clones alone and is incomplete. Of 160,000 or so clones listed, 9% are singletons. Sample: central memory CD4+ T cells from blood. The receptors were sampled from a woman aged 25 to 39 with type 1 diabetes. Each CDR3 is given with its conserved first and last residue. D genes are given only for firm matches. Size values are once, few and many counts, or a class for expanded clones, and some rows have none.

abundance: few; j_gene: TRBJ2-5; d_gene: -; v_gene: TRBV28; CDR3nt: TGTGCCAGCAGTTTTAACGGGCAAGAGACCCAGTACTTC; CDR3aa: CASSFNGQETQYF
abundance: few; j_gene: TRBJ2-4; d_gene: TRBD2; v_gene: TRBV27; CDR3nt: TGTGCCAGCAGTTCCATACTAGCGGGAGGGAGGAACATTCAGTACTTC; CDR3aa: CASSSILAGGRNIQYF
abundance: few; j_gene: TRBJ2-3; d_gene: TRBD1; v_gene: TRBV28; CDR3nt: TGTGCCAGCAGTTGGGGACAGGGGGCTGTTACAGATACGCAGTATTTT; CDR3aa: CASSWGQGAVTDTQYF
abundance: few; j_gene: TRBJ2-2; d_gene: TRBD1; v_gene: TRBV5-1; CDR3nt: TGCGCCAGCATCCAGGGGGCGCAGGGCGGGGAGCTGTTTTTT; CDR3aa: CASIQGAQGGELFF
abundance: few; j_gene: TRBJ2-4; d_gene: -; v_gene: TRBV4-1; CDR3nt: TGCGCCAGCAGCCAATCACAGCAAAACATTCAGTACTTC; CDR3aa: CASSQSQQNIQYF
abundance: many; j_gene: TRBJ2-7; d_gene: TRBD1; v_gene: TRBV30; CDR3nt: TGTGCCTGGAGTGGACAGGGTTACGAGCAGTACTTC; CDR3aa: CAWSGQGYEQYF
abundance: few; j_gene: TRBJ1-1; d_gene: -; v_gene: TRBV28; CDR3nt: TGTGCCAGCAGTTCACTGTTACAGGGTTACACTGAAGCTTTCTTT; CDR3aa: CASSSLLQGYTEAFF
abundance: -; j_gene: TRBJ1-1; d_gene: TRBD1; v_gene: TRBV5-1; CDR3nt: TGCGCCAGCAGCCTGACAGGGGGCGCGGGCACTGAAGCTTTCTTT; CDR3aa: CASSLTGGAGTEAFF
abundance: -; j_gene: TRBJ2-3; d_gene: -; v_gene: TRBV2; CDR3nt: TGTGCCAGCAGTCTCGACTACGACACAGATACGCAGTATTTT; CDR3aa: CASSLDYDTDTQYF
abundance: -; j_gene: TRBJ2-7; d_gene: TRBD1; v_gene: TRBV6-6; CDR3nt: TGTGCCAGCAGTCCCCAGGGGGCAAACTCCTACGAGCAGTACTTC; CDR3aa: CASSPQGANSYEQYF
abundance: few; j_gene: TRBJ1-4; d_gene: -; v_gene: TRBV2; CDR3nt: TGTGCCAGCAGTGACAGGGGTGATGAAAAACTGTTTTTT; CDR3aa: CASSDRGDEKLFF
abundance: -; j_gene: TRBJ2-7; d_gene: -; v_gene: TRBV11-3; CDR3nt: TGTGCCAGCAGCCCAATCAAGCGACTCTACGAGCAGTACTTC; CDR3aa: CASSPIKRLYEQYF
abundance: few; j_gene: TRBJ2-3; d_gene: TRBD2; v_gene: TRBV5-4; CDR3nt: TGTGCCAGCAGCTTCGCTAGCGGGAGCACAGATACGCAGTATTTT; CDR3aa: CASSFASGSTDTQYF
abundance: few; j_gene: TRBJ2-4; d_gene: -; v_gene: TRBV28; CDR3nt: TGTGCCAGCGCGGCCGACGGATTAGCCAAAAACATTCAGTACTTC; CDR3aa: CASAADGLAKNIQYF
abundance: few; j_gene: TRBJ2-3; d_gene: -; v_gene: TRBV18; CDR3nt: TGTGCCAGCTCGTCTGAGGCCTGGGCAGATACGCAGTATTTT; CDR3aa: CASSSEAWADTQYF
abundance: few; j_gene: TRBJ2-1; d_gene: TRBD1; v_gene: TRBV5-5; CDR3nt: TGTGCCAGCAGCTCAAGGACAGGGGAATTTGTAGATGAGCAGTTCTTC; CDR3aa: CASSSRTGEFVDEQFF
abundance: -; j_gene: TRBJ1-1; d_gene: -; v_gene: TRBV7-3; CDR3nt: TGTGCCAGCAGATCCACCGGGGGGTCGTACACTGAAGCTTTCTTT; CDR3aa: CASRSTGGSYTEAFF
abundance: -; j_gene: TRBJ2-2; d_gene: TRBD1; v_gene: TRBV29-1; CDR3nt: TGCAGCGTTGTCGATCCACAGACAGGGCGCCCCGGGGAGCTGTTTTTT; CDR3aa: CSVVDPQTGRPGELFF
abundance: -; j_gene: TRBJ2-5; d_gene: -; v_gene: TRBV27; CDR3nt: TGTGCCAGCAGTTTATCGGCCGGGTGGGAGACCCAGTACTTC; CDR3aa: CASSLSAGWETQYF
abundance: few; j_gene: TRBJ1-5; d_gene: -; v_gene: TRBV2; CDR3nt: TGTGCCAGCAGACGACAGTATAGCAATCAGCCCCAGCATTTT; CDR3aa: CASRRQYSNQPQHF
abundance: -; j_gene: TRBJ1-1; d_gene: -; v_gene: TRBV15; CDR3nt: TGTGCCACCGAGGGCGGCGGGACTGAAGCTTTCTTT; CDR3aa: CATEGGGTEAFF
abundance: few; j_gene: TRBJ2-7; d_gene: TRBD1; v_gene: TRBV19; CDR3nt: TGTGCCAGTAGTGGACAGGGCTACGAGCAGTACTTC; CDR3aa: CASSGQGYEQYF
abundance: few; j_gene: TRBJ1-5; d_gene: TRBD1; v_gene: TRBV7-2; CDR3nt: TGTGCCAGCAGCCGACAGGGCCTCGGCCAGCCCCAGCATTTT; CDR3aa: CASSRQGLGQPQHF
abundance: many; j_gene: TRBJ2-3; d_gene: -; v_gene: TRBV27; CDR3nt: TGTGCCAGCTGGGGAGATGGCACAGATACGCAGTATTTT; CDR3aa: CASWGDGTDTQYF
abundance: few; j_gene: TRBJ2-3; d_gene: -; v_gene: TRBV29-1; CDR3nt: TGCAGCGTTAAAGTAGCGGCTAGCACAGATACGCAGTATTTT; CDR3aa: CSVKVAASTDTQYF
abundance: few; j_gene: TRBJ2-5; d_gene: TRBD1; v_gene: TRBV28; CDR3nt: TGTGCCAGCGACGGGACAGGGGTTGAGACCCAGTACTTC; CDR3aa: CASDGTGVETQYF